The TCR beta chain described here comes from a study of identifying expanded T cells in peripheral blood. This clone occurred a few times. Antigen: not known. Study observations and caveats: Approximately 2-week clone count variance significantly increased as total template count grew. Technical replicates showed roughly 1.2 changed clones; two weeks about 16.4; four weeks 19.

Produced via immunoSEQ multiplex PCR; TCRdb's table is partial and in-frame only. In the table there are tens of thousands of clones, over 80% of which are singletons. No infections or other immune events were documented during collection. The V gene's germline CDR1 is MNHEY and CDR2 SVGAGI. The V end was cut by 6 bases, the J end by 5 bases, with 10 bases between. The CDR3 consists of 13 residues. The V gene is TRBV6-5, the J gene TRBJ2-2; no reliable D call. Sequences were obtained from blood. This TCR derives from a person aged 18 to 75 in good health. CDR3 nucleotides: TGTGCCAGCAGGACCCGAGAGACCGGGGAGCTGTTTTTT. Its protein is CASRTRETGELFF.